This T cell receptor (beta chain) comes out of a study of blood T cell repertoires in COVID-19. Germline V gene lookup returns CDR1 SQVTM and CDR2 ANQGSEA. Unmatched junction bases numbered 9, after V lost 0 bases and J lost 4 bases. CDR3 size: 16 residues. The method was immunoSEQ multiplex PCR; TCRdb's version includes in-frame clones alone and lacks a portion of them. The profile covers nearly 350,000 clones, with about 89% appearing a single time and about 6.3% taken by the ten largest. Specimen: peripheral blood. This TCR was sampled from a woman between 50 and 59 years old with COVID-19, enrolled during active disease. J is TRBJ2-1 and V is TRBV29-1, with TRBD1 identical over 7 bases. CDR3 coding DNA: TGCAGCGTTGAAGATCCCGGGACAGTAAGTTACAATGAGCAGTTCTTC. Protein: CSVEDPGTVSYNEQFF.